What follows are 20 T cell receptor beta chains derived from one specimen sequenced in a study of T cell repertoires in ileal Crohn's disease. Noted time point: neoterminal ileum biopsy at postoperative endoscopy, about 6 months after surgery. TCRdb's copy holds only in-frame clones and misses some; the assay was immunoSEQ multiplex PCR. This sample carries approximately 14,000 clones, 65% to 85% of them seen once, and the ten largest clones take about 4%. Source material: ileal tissue. These receptors came from an adult with Crohn's disease.

The chain recombines TRBV5-4 with TRBJ1-4, with 9 bases identical to TRBD1. The CDR3 covers 16 residues. Germline CDR1 and CDR2: SGHNT and YYREEE (reference sequence). V was clipped by 2 bases and J by 5 bases; unmatched bases: 7. The CDR3 is CASSLSPGQGNEKLFF. As DNA, the CDR3 is TGTGCCAGCAGCTTATCCCCAGGACAGGGGAATGAAAAACTGTTTTTT.

The chain joins TRBV29-1 to TRBJ1-5; TRBD1 agrees at 8 bases. The CDR3 contains 12 residues. Germline loops: CDR1 SQVTM, CDR2 ANQGSEA. V shed 6 bases, J shed 6 bases, and the junction held 4 bases outside the gene matches. The DNA of the CDR3 is TGCAGCGTGACAGGGGATAGTCAGCCCCAGCATTTT. Its translation is CSVTGDSQPQHF.

This clone showed up just a few times. Within the sample, other DNA sequences also encode this same CDR3. The chain links TRBV15 to TRBJ1-6; 7 bases align to TRBD1. CDR1 and CDR2 from the germline V gene are LNHNV and YYDKDF (reference sequence). J was trimmed by 7 bases and V by 5 bases; bases with no gene match: 8. The CDR3 length is 15 residues. CDR3 residues: CATSFRQGRNSPLHF. As DNA, the CDR3 is TGTGCCACCAGCTTCCGACAGGGTAGGAATTCACCCCTCCACTTT.

The V and J genes are TRBV2 and TRBJ2-3; D uncertain. Looked up from germline, CDR1 is SNHLY and CDR2 is FYNNEI. CDR3 length: 13 residues. Trimming pared 5 bases from V and 2 bases from J, leaving 8 bases between. Here the CDR3 DNA reads TGTGCCAGCAGTAGCTATTACACAGATACGCAGTATTTT. Translation: CASSSYYTDTQYF.

The chain combines TRBV27 with TRBJ2-7, with D possibly TRBD2 on 6 matching bases. CDR3 length: 15 amino acids. Between the trimmed V and J ends, which lost 3 bases and 1 base, there was a span of 13 bases. The germline V gene encodes CDR1 MNHEY and CDR2 SMNVEV (reference sequence). The CDR3 is CASSFRGAGSYEQYF. CDR3 DNA: TGTGCCAGCAGTTTCCGGGGCGCGGGGTCCTACGAGCAGTACTTC.

The chain is built from TRBV30 and TRBJ2-1; weak D call: TRBD1 (6 bases). The CDR3 consists of 12 residues. Per germline, CDR1 GTSNPN and CDR2 SVGIG (reference sequence). Trimming pared 1 base from V and 12 bases from J, leaving 13 bases between. The CDR3 coding sequence is TGTGCCTGGAGTGCGCGCGACAGGAGGCAGTTCTTC. Translated, it gives CAWSARDRRQFF.

V is TRBV30 and J is TRBJ2-5; 7 bases are a match to TRBD2. The CDR3 has 13 amino acids. V lost 3 bases to trimming and J lost 5 bases; unmatched junction nucleotides: 6. Germline V gene lookup returns CDR1 GTSNPN and CDR2 SVGIG (reference sequence). CDR3 sequence reads: CAWSPGRSETQYF. CDR3 nucleotides: TGTGCCTGGAGCCCCGGGAGGTCTGAGACCCAGTACTTC.

The J gene is TRBJ2-2, the V gene TRBV11-2; 10 positions match TRBD2. This CDR3 has 19 amino acids. Germline V gene sequence: CDR1 SGHAT, CDR2 FQNNGV. Trimming cost V 5 bases and J 0 bases; bases outside gene matches: 12. CDR3 sequence (DNA): TGTGCCAGCAGCCTACGCCGGGGTAGCGGGAGGCCGAACACCGGGGAGCTGTTTTTT. Translated: CASSLRRGSGRPNTGELFF. The full variable domain, in which reference TRBV11-2 and TRBJ2-2 provide the parts outside the CDR3, is EAGVAQSPRYKIIEKRQSVAFWCNPISGHATLYWYQQILGQGPKLLIQFQNNGVVDDSQLPKDRFSAERLKGVDSTLKIQPAKLEDSAVYLCASSLRRGSGRPNTGELFFGEGSRLTVL.

The chain links TRBV6-5 to TRBJ2-1, with unresolved D. Trimming shortened V by 6 bases and J by 7 bases, and 13 bases separated the two germline ends. The CDR3 is 13 amino acids. Germline V gives CDR1 MNHEY, CDR2 SVGAGI. CDR3 loop: CASSPFSRNEQFF. CDR3 nucleotides: TGTGCCAGCAGCCCCTTTAGCAGGAATGAGCAGTTCTTC.

This clone was found a few times. The chain links TRBV27 to TRBJ1-2, with D unclear. V dropped 5 bases and J dropped 9 bases, with 13 bases sitting between them. Germline CDR1 reads MNHEY; CDR2 reads SMNVEV (reference sequence). This CDR3 region has 12 residues. CDR3 amino acids: CASSLAGVRYTF. In DNA, the CDR3 is TGTGCCAGCAGTCTCGCCGGGGTTCGCTACACCTTC.

V gene TRBV5-4 combines with J gene TRBJ2-3; D remains unclear. The V end was cut by 1 base, the J end by 5 bases, with 11 bases between. Germline lookup yields CDR1 SGHNT and CDR2 YYREEE (reference sequence). CDR3 length: 14 amino acids. The CDR3: CASSLNTIGDTQYF. CDR3 DNA sequence: TGTGCCAGCAGCTTGAACACAATCGGAGATACGCAGTATTTT.

The chain combines TRBV28 with TRBJ1-5; no clear D. The germline gives CDR1 MDHEN, CDR2 SYDVKM. V dropped 2 bases and J dropped 5 bases, with 10 bases sitting between them. The CDR3 runs to 14 residues. The CDR3 DNA reads as TGTGCCAGCAGTTTAACGACGGATTATCAGCCCCAGCATTTT. Its protein product is CASSLTTDYQPQHF.

The V gene is TRBV4-3, the J gene TRBJ1-2; the D is unclear. V was clipped by 0 bases and J by 3 bases, with 8 bases between them. Germline V gene data show CDR1 as LGHNA and CDR2 as YSLEER. The CDR3 has 14 residues. The CDR3 is CASSQETQYYGYTF. CDR3 bases: TGCGCCAGCAGCCAAGAGACACAGTACTATGGCTACACCTTC.

This clone was detected once. DNA for the CDR3: TGTGCCAGCCTTCAACCCCCAGGATGGGGATTGAACACTGAAGCTTTCTTT. Its protein product is CASLQPPGWGLNTEAFF. The chain carries TRBV28 and TRBJ1-1, with unresolved D. The V gene's germline CDR1 is MDHEN and CDR2 SYDVKM. The CDR3 spans 17 residues. V lost 8 bases to trimming and J lost 0 bases, with 22 bases between them.

V usage is TRBV9 and J usage is TRBJ2-2; 11 bases agree with TRBD2. This CDR3 is built from 17 residues. Looked up from germline, CDR1 is SGDLS and CDR2 is YYNGEE. J was trimmed by 3 bases and V by 0 bases; bases with no gene match: 4. CDR3 region: CASSVAPSGGYTGELFF. The CDR3 DNA reads TGTGCCAGCAGCGTAGCTCCTAGCGGGGGGTACACCGGGGAGCTGTTTTTT.

The chain joins TRBV6-5 to TRBJ2-7; 15 nucleotides align to TRBD2. Trimming at V came to 6 bases and at J to 6 bases, leaving 3 bases not matched to a gene. Germline-derived CDR1 and CDR2 are MNHEY and SVGAGI. This CDR3 contains 14 residues. The CDR3 nucleotides are TGTGCCAGCAGCCAGGGACTAGCGGGAGGCGAGCAGTACTTC. Its translation is CASSQGLAGGEQYF.

This sequence joins TRBV5-6 and TRBJ1-2, with TRBD1 matching 9 bases. Germline loops: CDR1 SGHDT, CDR2 YYEEEE. With 3 bases clipped from V and 7 bases from J, the junction kept 1 base outside the gene matches. The CDR3 totals 12 residues. The CDR3 DNA follows: TGTGCCAGCAGCTGGACAGGGGTTGGCTACACCTTC. Translating it yields CASSWTGVGYTF.

This clone has just a few counts. The genes are TRBV7-7 and TRBJ1-5; D remains unclear. The CDR3 covers 13 residues. Germline V CDR1 and CDR2: SSHAT, FNYEAQ (reference sequence). The germline V and J ends were trimmed by 6 bases and 3 bases, with 9 bases remaining between them. CDR3 bases: TGTGCCAGCAGTTCCGGCCCCAATCAGCCCCAGCATTTT. Protein: CASSSGPNQPQHF.

This clone was observed once. The V and J genes are TRBV7-8 and TRBJ2-7; 9 nucleotides match TRBD1. The germline V gene encodes CDR1 SGHVS and CDR2 FQNEAQ. The length of the CDR3 is 16 residues. The V gene end was trimmed by 4 bases and the J gene end by 6 bases; junction bases not matched to a gene: 13. CDR3 DNA: TGTGCCAGCAGCTACTATTACAGGGGGCTGGAAGGCGAGCAGTACTTC. Its translation is CASSYYYRGLEGEQYF.

This clone was seen a single time. The rearrangement uses TRBV5-8 and TRBJ1-1; D gene unclear. The CDR3 consists of 14 residues. V was clipped by 6 bases and J by 1 base, with 13 bases between them. Germline-derived CDR1 and CDR2 are SGHTS and YDEGEE. CDR3 nucleotides: TGTGCCAGCAAGTCGATGCGGACGAACACTGAAGCTTTCTTT. It encodes CASKSMRTNTEAFF.